Below are 17 T cell receptor beta chains sequenced from a single sample in a study of OX40 agonist ivuxolimab in advanced cancers. Assay: immunoSEQ multiplex PCR; the TCRdb copy retains only in-frame clones and omits some. Here the sample spans fewer than 120,000 clones, roughly nine tenths being singletons. This sample comprised CD4+ or CD8+ T cells sorted from blood, obtained in a trial of the OX40 agonist ivuxolimab. All receptors come from an adult with an advanced solid tumor such as melanoma, head and neck, liver or kidney cancer.

This sequence joins TRBV7-2 and TRBJ1-2, with 7 bases lining up with TRBD1. This CDR3 region has 15 residues. Trimming at V came to 5 bases and at J to 8 bases, leaving 14 bases not matched to a gene. Germline CDR1 SGHTA, CDR2 FQGNSA. In DNA, the CDR3 is TGTGCCAGCAGCCCCGCAGGGACAGTCAGAGGGGGCTACACCTTC. As protein: CASSPAGTVRGGYTF.

This sequence joins TRBV9 and TRBJ1-1; no reliable D call. The V gene's germline CDR1 is SGDLS and CDR2 YYNGEE. The V end lost 0 bases, the J end lost 1 base, and 4 bases lay between the germline ends. This CDR3 spans 13 amino acids. For the CDR3, the DNA is TGTGCCAGCAGCGTAGACAGGAACACTGAAGCTTTCTTT. This gives the protein CASSVDRNTEAFF.

The chain combines TRBV28 with TRBJ2-1; TRBD1 agrees at 7 bases. Germline V gives CDR1 MDHEN, CDR2 SYDVKM. J gave up 9 bases and V 6 bases, and 14 bases lay outside the gene matches. This CDR3 has 15 residues. CDR3 nucleotide sequence: TGTGCCAGCAGCTCTAAGGGACAGCAATCTGGTGAGCAGTTCTTC. This encodes CASSSKGQQSGEQFF.

V is TRBV7-3 and J is TRBJ2-7; 9 bases fit TRBD1. Trimming removed 3 bases from V and 5 bases from J; junction bases left unmatched: 8. The germline CDR1 and CDR2 sequences are SGHTA and FQGTGA. The CDR3 covers 15 residues. The chain's CDR3 is CASSLIRDRVHEQYF. DNA for the CDR3: TGTGCCAGCAGCTTGATCCGGGACAGGGTCCACGAGCAGTACTTC.

The chain joins TRBV14 to TRBJ2-7; D ambiguous. There are 15 residues in the CDR3. Per the germline V gene, CDR1 is SGHDN and CDR2 is FVKESK. The germline V and J ends were trimmed by 1 base and 0 bases, with 10 bases remaining between them. CDR3 coding DNA: TGTGCCAGCAGCCAAGTCTCGTCCGGCTCCTACGAGCAGTACTTC. This codes for CASSQVSSGSYEQYF.

This chain uses TRBV30 with TRBJ1-6; D unresolved. This CDR3 is 11 amino acids long. Germline CDR1 is GTSNPN and CDR2 is SVGIG (reference sequence). V shed 5 bases and J shed 7 bases, with 6 bases lying between them. CDR3 coding DNA: TGTGCCTGGGAGATGAATTCACCCCTCCACTTT. Protein product: CAWEMNSPLHF.

The chain combines TRBV19 with TRBJ1-4; tentative D call: TRBD1 (6 bases). The CDR3 totals 14 residues. Germline V CDR1 and CDR2: LNHDA, SQIVND (reference sequence). V was clipped by 6 bases and J by 4 bases, with 12 bases between them. DNA of the CDR3: TGTGCCAGTAGCAGGGGATGGGATAATGAAAAACTGTTTTTT. Translated: CASSRGWDNEKLFF.

The CDR3 nucleotides are TGTGCCAGCGGGGGTTCGTATCAGCCCCAGCATTTT. It yields the protein CASGGSYQPQHF. The chain links TRBV28 to TRBJ1-5; perhaps TRBD1 as D (5 bases). V lost 8 bases, J lost 5 bases, and 10 bases lay in between. This CDR3 is built from 12 residues. Germline CDR1 MDHEN, CDR2 SYDVKM.

This clone was counted between two and nine times. V is TRBV7-9 and J is TRBJ2-7; 9 bases match TRBD1. This CDR3 has 14 residues. Unmatched junction bases numbered 7, after V lost 5 bases and J lost 5 bases. Germline V gene lookup returns CDR1 SEHNR and CDR2 FQNEAQ (reference sequence). The CDR3 loop is CASSHRDRVNEQYF. The CDR3 DNA sequence: TGTGCCAGCAGCCACCGGGACAGGGTCAACGAGCAGTACTTC. Together with reference TRBV7-9 and TRBJ2-7, the CDR3 gives the full variable domain: DTGVSQNPRHKITKRGQNVTFRCDPISEHNRLYWYRQTLGQGPEFLTYFQNEAQLEKSRLLSDRFSAERPKGSFSTLEIQRTEQGDSAMYLCASSHRDRVNEQYFGPGTRLTVT.

The V gene is TRBV6-1, the J gene TRBJ2-1; 8 positions agree with TRBD1. Germline lookup yields CDR1 MNHNS and CDR2 SASEGT. J was trimmed by 6 bases and V by 5 bases; bases with no gene match: 6. The CDR3 spans 14 residues. CDR3 DNA sequence: TGTGCCAGCAGTCAGGGGGCGATGACCAATGAGCAGTTCTTC. It specifies CASSQGAMTNEQFF.

This clone came up a few times. The chain combines TRBV7-2 with TRBJ2-1; D uncertain. Germline V gene data show CDR1 as SGHTA and CDR2 as FQGNSA. This CDR3 comprises 11 residues. The V end lost 5 bases, the J end lost 13 bases, and 12 bases lay between the germline ends. The CDR3 protein is CASSQTSPQFF. CDR3 DNA sequence: TGTGCCAGCAGCCAGACCTCTCCTCAGTTCTTC.

The chain uses TRBV4-2 and TRBJ1-1; D may be TRBD1 (5 bases). Germline CDR1 LGHNA, CDR2 YNFKEQ. Trimming took off 1 base at V and 0 bases at J, with 12 bases between the two ends. The CDR3 has 16 amino acids. The CDR3 loop is CASSQVGVLMNTEAFF. Here the CDR3 DNA reads TGTGCCAGCAGCCAAGTAGGGGTACTTATGAACACTGAAGCTTTCTTT.

The chain recombines TRBV28 with TRBJ2-5; possibly TRBD1 for D (5 bases). V lost 6 bases and J 1 base, leaving 12 bases between the germline ends. This CDR3 is 14 amino acids long. Germline CDR1 MDHEN, CDR2 SYDVKM. CDR3 protein: CASSPDRIQETQYF. The CDR3 DNA reads as TGTGCCAGCAGCCCTGACAGAATCCAAGAGACCCAGTACTTC.

The chain employs TRBV7-9 and TRBJ2-7; D remains unclear. This CDR3 has 12 amino acids. Trimming pared 5 bases from V and 3 bases from J, leaving 8 bases between. From germline, CDR1 is SEHNR and CDR2 FQNEAQ (reference sequence). The CDR3 DNA is TGTGCCAGCAGCCATACTGGCTACGAGCAGTACTTC. Encoded protein: CASSHTGYEQYF.

The V gene is TRBV6-5, the J gene TRBJ1-5; the match to TRBD1 covers 7 bases. This CDR3 contains 14 residues. Germline values: CDR1 MNHEY, CDR2 SVGAGI. The V gene end was trimmed by 5 bases and the J gene end by 5 bases; junction bases not matched to a gene: 6. The CDR3 coding sequence is TGTGCCAGCAGTCAACAGGGGAGTGATCAGCCCCAGCATTTT. Amino acids: CASSQQGSDQPQHF.

This rearrangement joins TRBV27 to TRBJ2-7; 10 positions match TRBD1. This CDR3 has 15 residues. Germline CDR1 and CDR2: MNHEY and SMNVEV (reference sequence). V dropped 0 bases and J dropped 6; count of bases not matched to a gene: 5. The CDR3 nucleotides read TGTGCCAGCAGTTTATCGGGGACAGGGGCGGGCGAGCAGTACTTC. Translated, it gives CASSLSGTGAGEQYF.

The chain recombines TRBV2 with TRBJ1-6, with TRBD1 as a possible D gene (6 bases). The germline V gene has CDR1 SNHLY and CDR2 FYNNEI. There are 16 residues in the CDR3. V lost 2 bases to trimming and J lost 10 bases, with 18 bases between them. The CDR3 coding sequence is TGTGCCAGCAGTGAAAGGACCGGGGGGCGCGGATCACCCCTCCACTTT. Its protein product is CASSERTGGRGSPLHF.